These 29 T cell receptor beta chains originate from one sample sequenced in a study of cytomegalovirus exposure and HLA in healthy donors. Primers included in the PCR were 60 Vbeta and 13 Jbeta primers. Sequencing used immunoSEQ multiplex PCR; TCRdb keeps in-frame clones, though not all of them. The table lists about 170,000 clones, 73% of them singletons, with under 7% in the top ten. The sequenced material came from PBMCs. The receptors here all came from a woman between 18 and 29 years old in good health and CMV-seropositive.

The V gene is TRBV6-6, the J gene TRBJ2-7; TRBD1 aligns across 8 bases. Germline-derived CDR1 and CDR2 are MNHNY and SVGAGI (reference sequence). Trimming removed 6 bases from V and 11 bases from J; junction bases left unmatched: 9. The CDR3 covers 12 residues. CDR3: CASRDPGQEEYF. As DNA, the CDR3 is TGTGCCAGCAGAGACCCGGGACAGGAGGAGTACTTC.

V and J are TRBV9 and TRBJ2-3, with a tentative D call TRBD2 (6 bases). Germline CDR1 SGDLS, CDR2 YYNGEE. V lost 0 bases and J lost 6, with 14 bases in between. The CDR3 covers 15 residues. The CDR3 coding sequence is TGTGCCAGCAGCGTAGAGGGCGGGGAGCGGGATACGCAGTATTTT. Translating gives CASSVEGGERDTQYF.

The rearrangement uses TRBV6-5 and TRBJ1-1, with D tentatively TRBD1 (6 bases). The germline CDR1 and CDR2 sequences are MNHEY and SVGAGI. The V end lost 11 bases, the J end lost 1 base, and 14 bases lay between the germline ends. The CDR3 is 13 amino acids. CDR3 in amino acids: CAGSDRENTEAFF. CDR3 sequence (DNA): TGTGCCGGGTCGGACAGAGAGAACACTGAAGCTTTCTTT.

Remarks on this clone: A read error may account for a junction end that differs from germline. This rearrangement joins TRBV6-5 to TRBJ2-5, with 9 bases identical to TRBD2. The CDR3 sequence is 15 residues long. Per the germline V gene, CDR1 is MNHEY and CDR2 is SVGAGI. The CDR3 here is CASSHSLAGRETQYF. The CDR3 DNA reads TGTGCCAGCAGTCACTCCCTAGCGGGGCGGGAGACCCAGTACTTC.

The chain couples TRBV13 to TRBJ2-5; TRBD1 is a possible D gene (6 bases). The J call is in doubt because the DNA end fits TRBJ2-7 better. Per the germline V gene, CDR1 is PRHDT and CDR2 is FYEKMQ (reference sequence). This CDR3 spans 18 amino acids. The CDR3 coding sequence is TGTGCCAGCAGCTTAGGCCAGGGGACGCCATTTAACTCCTACGAGCAGTACTTC. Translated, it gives CASSLGQGTPFNSYEQYF.

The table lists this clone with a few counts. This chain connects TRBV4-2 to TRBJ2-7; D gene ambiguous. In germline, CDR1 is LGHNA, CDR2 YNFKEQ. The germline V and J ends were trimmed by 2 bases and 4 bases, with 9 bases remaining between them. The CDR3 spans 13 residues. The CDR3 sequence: CASSQNERYEQYF. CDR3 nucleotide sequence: TGTGCCAGCAGCCAAAACGAACGGTACGAGCAGTACTTC.

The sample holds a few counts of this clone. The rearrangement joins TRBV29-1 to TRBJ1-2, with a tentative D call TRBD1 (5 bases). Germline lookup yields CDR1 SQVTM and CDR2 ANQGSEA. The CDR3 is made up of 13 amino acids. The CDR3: CRAYTRVYYGYTF. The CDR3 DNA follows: TGCAGAGCCTATACCAGGGTCTACTATGGCTACACCTTC.

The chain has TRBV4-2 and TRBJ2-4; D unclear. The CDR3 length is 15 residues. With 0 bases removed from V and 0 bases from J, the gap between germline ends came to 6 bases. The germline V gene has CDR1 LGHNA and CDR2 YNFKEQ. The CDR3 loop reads CASSQDRVAKNIQYF. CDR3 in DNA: TGTGCCAGCAGCCAAGATCGAGTAGCCAAAAACATTCAGTACTTC.

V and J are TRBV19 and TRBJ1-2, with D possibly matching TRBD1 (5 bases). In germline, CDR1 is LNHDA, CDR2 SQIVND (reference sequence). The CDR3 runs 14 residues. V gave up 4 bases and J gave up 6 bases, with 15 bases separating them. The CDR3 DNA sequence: TGTGCCAGTAGTACCCCGGGAGGGGCGGATGGCTACACCTTC. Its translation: CASSTPGGADGYTF.

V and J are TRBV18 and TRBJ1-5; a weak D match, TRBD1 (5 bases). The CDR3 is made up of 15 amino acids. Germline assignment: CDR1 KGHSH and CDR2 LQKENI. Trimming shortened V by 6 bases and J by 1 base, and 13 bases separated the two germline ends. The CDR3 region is CASSPNGGSNQPQHF. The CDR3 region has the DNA TGTGCCAGCTCCCCGAATGGGGGGAGCAATCAGCCCCAGCATTTT.

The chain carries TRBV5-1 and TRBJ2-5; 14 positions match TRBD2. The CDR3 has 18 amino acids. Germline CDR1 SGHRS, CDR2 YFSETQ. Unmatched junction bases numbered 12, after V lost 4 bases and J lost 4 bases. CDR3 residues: CASSRGLAGVASRETQYF. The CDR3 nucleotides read TGCGCCAGCAGCAGGGGACTAGCGGGGGTTGCGAGCAGAGAGACCCAGTACTTC.

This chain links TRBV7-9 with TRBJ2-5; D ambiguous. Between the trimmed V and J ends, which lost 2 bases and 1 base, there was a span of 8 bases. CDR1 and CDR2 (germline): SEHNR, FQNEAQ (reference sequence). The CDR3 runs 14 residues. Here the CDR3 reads CASSLYGLQETQYF. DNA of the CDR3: TGTGCCAGCAGCTTATACGGTCTCCAAGAGACCCAGTACTTC.

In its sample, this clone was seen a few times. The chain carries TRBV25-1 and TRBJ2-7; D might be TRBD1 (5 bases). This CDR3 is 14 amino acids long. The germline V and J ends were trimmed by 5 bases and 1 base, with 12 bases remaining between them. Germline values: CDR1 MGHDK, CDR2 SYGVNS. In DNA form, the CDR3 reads TGTGCCAGCAGTCCGCACGACAGTTCCTACGAGCAGTACTTC. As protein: CASSPHDSSYEQYF.

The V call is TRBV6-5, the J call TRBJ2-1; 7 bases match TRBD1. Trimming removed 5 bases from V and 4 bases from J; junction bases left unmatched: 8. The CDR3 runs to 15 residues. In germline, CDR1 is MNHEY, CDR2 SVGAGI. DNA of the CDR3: TGTGCCAGCAGTCCGGGACAGATACCTTACAATGAGCAGTTCTTC. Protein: CASSPGQIPYNEQFF.

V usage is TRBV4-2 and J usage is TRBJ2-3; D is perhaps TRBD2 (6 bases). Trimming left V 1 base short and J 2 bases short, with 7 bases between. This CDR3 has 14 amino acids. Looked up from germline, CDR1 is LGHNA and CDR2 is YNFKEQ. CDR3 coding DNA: TGTGCCAGCAGCCAAGGCGGGGACACAGATACGCAGTATTTT. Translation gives CASSQGGDTDTQYF.

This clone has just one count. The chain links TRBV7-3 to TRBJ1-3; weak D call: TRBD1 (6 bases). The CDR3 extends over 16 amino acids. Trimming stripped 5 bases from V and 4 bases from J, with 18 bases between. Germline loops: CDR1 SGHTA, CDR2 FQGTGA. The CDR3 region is CASSPAPGHRGNTIYF. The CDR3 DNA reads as TGTGCCAGCAGCCCGGCACCGGGACATAGAGGAAACACCATATATTTT.

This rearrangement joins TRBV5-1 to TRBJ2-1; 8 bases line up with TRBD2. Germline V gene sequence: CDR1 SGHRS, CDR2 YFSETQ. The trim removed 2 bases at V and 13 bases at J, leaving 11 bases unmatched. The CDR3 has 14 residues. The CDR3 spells CASSLTTSGKSQFF. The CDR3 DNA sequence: TGCGCCAGCAGCTTAACTACTAGCGGAAAAAGCCAGTTCTTC.

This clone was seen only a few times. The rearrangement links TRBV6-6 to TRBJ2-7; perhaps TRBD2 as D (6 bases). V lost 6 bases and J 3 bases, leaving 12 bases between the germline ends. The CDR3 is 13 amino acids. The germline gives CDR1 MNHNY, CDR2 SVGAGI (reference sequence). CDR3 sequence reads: CASRGGTNYEQYF. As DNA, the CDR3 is TGTGCCAGCAGGGGCGGGACCAACTACGAGCAGTACTTC.

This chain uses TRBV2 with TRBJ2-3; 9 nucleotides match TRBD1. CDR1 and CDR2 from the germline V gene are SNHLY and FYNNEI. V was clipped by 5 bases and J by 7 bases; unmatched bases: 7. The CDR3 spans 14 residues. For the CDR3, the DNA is TGTGCCAGCAGTCCGGGACAGGGTCTTCATACGCAGTATTTT. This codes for CASSPGQGLHTQYF.

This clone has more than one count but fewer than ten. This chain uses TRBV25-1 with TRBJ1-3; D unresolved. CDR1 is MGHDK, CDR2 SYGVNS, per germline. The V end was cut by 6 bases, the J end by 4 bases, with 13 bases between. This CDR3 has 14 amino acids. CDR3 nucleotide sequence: TGTGCCAGCAGGAGCGCGGGGAGGGGAAACACCATATATTTT. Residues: CASRSAGRGNTIYF.

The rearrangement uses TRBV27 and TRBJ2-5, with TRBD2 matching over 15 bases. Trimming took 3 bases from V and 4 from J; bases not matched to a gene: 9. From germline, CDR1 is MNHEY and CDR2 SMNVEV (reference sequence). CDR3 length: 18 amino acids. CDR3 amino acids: CASSFGLAGGPFLETQYF. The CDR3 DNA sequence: TGTGCCAGCAGTTTTGGACTAGCGGGGGGGCCGTTTTTAGAGACCCAGTACTTC.

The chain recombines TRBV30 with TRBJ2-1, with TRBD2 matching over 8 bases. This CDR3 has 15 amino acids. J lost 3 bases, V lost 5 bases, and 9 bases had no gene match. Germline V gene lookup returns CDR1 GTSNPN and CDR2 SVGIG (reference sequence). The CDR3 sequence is CAWAIGTSDYNEQFF. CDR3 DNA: TGTGCCTGGGCAATCGGGACTAGTGACTACAATGAGCAGTTCTTC.

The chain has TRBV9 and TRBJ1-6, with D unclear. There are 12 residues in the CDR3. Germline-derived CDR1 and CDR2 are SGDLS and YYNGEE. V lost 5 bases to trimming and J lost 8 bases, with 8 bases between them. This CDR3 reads CASSPSDSPLHF. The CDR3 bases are TGTGCCAGCAGTCCTAGCGATTCACCCCTCCACTTT.

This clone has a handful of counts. In DNA, the CDR3 is TGTGCCTGGAGTGTAATCCTGGGGCCAGATACGCAGTATTTT. Encoded protein: CAWSVILGPDTQYF. The V and J genes are TRBV30 and TRBJ2-3; maybe TRBD1 (5 bases). This CDR3 region has 14 residues. Per the germline V gene, CDR1 is GTSNPN and CDR2 is SVGIG (reference sequence). V lost 0 bases and J lost 4, with 11 bases in between. Based on the CDR3 plus reference TRBV30 and TRBJ2-3, the full variable domain is SQTIHQWPATLVQPVGSPLSLECTVEGTSNPNLYWYRQAAGRGLQLLFYSVGIGQISSEVPQNLSASRPQDRQFILSSKKLLLSDSGFYLCAWSVILGPDTQYFGPGTRLTVL.

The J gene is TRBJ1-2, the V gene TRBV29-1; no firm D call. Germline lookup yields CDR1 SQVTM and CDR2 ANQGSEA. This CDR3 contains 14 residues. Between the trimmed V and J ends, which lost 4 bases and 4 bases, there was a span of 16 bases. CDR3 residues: CSVADSGGGYGYTF. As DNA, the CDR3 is TGCAGCGTTGCGGACTCAGGAGGTGGCTATGGCTACACCTTC.

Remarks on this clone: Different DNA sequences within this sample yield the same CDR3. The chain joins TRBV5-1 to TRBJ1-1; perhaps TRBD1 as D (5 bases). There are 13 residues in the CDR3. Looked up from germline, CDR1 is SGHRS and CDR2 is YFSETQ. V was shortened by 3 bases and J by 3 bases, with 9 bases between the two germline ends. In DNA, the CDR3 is TGCGCCAGCAGCTGGGGCCGGGACACTGAAGCTTTCTTT. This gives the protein CASSWGRDTEAFF.

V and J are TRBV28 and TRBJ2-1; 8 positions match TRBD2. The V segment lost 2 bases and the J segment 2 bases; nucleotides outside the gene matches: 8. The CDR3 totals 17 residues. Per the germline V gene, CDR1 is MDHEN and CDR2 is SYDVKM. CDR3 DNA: TGTGCCAGCAGTTTACCGGGAGGGGACCGAGCCTACAATGAGCAGTTCTTC. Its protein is CASSLPGGDRAYNEQFF.

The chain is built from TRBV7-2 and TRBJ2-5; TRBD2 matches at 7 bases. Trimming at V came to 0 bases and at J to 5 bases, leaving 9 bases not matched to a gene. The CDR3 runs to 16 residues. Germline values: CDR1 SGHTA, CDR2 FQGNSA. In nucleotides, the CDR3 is TGTGCCAGCAGCTTAGCGTTTGGGGGGGGTACGGAGACCCAGTACTTC. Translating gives CASSLAFGGGTETQYF.

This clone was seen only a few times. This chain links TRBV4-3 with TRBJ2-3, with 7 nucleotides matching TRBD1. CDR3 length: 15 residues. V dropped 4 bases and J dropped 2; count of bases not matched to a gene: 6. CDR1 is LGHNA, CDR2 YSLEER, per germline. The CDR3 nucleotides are TGCGCCAGCAGCCCAGAGGGACAGCTCACAGATACGCAGTATTTT. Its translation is CASSPEGQLTDTQYF.